Many counts were recorded for the clone carrying this TCR beta chain. The sample originates from a study of early T cells in non-severe SARS-CoV-2 infection. Individual cDNA molecules received unique molecular identifiers. TCRdb itself ran the 5' RACE reads through MiXCR, one entry per CDR3 protein. Of fewer than 120,000 distinct CDR3 sequences in the sample, approximately 12% were seen once. This CDR3 contains 14 residues. With 7 bases removed from V and 1 base from J, the gap between germline ends came to 13 bases. From germline, CDR1 is MDHEN and CDR2 SYDVKM. This receptor was taken from an adult who was a healthcare worker with PCR-confirmed SARS-CoV-2 infection or an uninfected control (not recorded which). This chain connects TRBV28 to TRBJ1-1; D is ambiguous. The source material was whole blood, sampled at baseline. The CDR3 spells CASTYLWENTEAFF. The DNA for the CDR3 is TGTGCCAGCACCTACCTTTGGGAGAACACTGAAGCTTTCTTT.